The T cell receptor beta chain described here comes from a study of CD8+ T cells in alopecia areata. Notes on the study in general: In lesional scalp, particularly from alopecia totalis/universalis, clonality was higher than in normal scalp.

This clone came up a few times. Its antigen is not known. As for treatment: oral pan-JAK inhibitor, 5-10 mg twice daily. Alopecia areata patients provided lesional scalp punch biopsies and peripheral blood. Sequencing used cDNA as its template, made by extracting RNA and reverse transcribing it. Using immunoSEQ multiplex PCR, the repertoire was profiled, and TCRdb retains in-frame clones only, with some absent. The sample carries around 200,000 clones, about 60% recorded once. The TCR originated in a human donor with alopecia areata. Sequencing was performed on CD8+ T cells sorted from blood, taken at week 24, from a patient treated with tofacitinib.

The CDR3 region is CASSLGQTRGQYF. For the CDR3, the DNA is TGTGCCAGCAGCTTGGGACAGACGAGAGGCCAGTACTTC. The rearrangement links TRBV13 to TRBJ2-5; 7 bases are a match to TRBD1. V gave up 3 bases and J gave up 10 bases; unmatched junction bases: 8. The CDR3 totals 13 residues. Germline assignment: CDR1 PRHDT and CDR2 FYEKMQ (reference sequence).